One sample yielded the 18 T cell receptor beta chains listed below, sequenced in a study of patients and donors after allogeneic stem cell transplantation (dated by TCRdb to the early 2020s). Library generation was performed with RT-PCR. Sequencing took place on a NextSeq 550. TCRdb applied fastp at Q25 and MiXCR to the public reads, then kept only in-frame beta chains. Each record represents a unique CDR3 protein, reported with the most common genes and DNA among its rows. In this sample the table shows about a million distinct CDR3 sequences, about a sixth of which occur a single time. The ten largest clones add up to under 6.5% of the sample. Specimen: blood, either unsorted or a sorted T cell fraction (not recorded which). The receptors here all came from a human donor who was either an allogeneic HSCT recipient or a stem cell or donor lymphocyte infusion donor (not recorded which). It is not recorded whose cells these are; they may come from a transplant donor.

The genes are TRBV21-1 and TRBJ2-1; the table's D call, TRBD2, was not checked against the DNA. TRBV21-1 is classified as a pseudogene. This CDR3 is 15 amino acids long. The CDR3 nucleotides are TGTGCCAGCAGCAAAGCGGGGGCCCCTTACAATGAGCAGTTCTTC. Translation: CASSKAGAPYNEQFF.

A few counts support this clonotype. The chain joins TRBV5-1 to TRBJ2-2; D not resolved. V gave up 6 bases and J gave up 1 base, with 13 bases separating them. The CDR3 runs to 15 residues. The germline gives CDR1 SGHRS, CDR2 YFSETQ. The CDR3, as DNA: TGCGCCAGCACTTGGCAGGCGTTGAACACCGGGGAGCTGTTTTTT. Protein sequence: CASTWQALNTGELFF.

V usage is TRBV4-1 and J usage is TRBJ2-1; 10 bases match TRBD2. This CDR3 comprises 16 residues. The ends lost 0 bases at V and 9 bases at J; junction bases unmatched: 8. From germline, CDR1 is MGHRA and CDR2 YSYEKL. Written as DNA, the CDR3 is TGCGCCAGCAGCCAAGAGGAGCGGGGGGGTTTGAGTGAGCAGTTCTTC. Amino acid sequence: CASSQEERGGLSEQFF.

The V and J genes are TRBV7-6 and TRBJ1-1; D call uncertain. Per germline, CDR1 SGHVS and CDR2 FNYEAQ. Between the trimmed V and J ends, which lost 1 base and 7 bases, there was a span of 13 bases. The CDR3 covers 14 residues. The CDR3, as DNA: TGTGCCAGCAGCTTAGGGGCAAGAGGGAATGAAGCTTTCTTT. Its translation: CASSLGARGNEAFF. Based on the CDR3 plus reference TRBV7-6 and TRBJ1-1, the full variable domain is GAGVSQSPRYKVTKRGQDVALRCDPISGHVSLYWYRQALGQGPEFLTYFNYEAQQDKSGLPNDRFSAERPEGSISTLTIQRTEQRDSAMYRCASSLGARGNEAFFGQGTRLTVV.

This clonotype was picked up a small number of times. The rearrangement joins TRBV29-1 to TRBJ2-7, with D unclear. The CDR3 has 13 amino acids. Germline V gene data show CDR1 as SQVTM and CDR2 as ANQGSEA. The V and J ends lost 1 base and 5 bases respectively, with 12 bases between them. CDR3 nucleotide sequence: TGCAGCGTTGAAGTGGTAGGGTACAACGAGCAGTACTTC. Protein product: CSVEVVGYNEQYF.

The CDR3 region has the DNA TGTGCCAGCAGTCTGGCCGAACAGGGGGCTACGCAGTATTTT. It specifies CASSLAEQGATQYF. J is TRBJ2-3 and V is TRBV12-3 or TRBV12-4; 9 nucleotides line up with TRBD1. The CDR3 is 14 amino acids. The ends lost 5 bases at V and 8 bases at J; junction bases unmatched: 8.

The gene calls are TRBV3-1 and TRBJ2-1; a possible D gene is TRBD2 (7 bases). This CDR3 contains 17 residues. Germline CDR1 LGHDT, CDR2 YNNKEL (reference sequence). Trimming cost V 4 bases and J 4 bases, with 20 bases left between them. The CDR3 protein is CASSPLRGGGKYNEQFF. The DNA for the CDR3 is TGTGCCAGCAGCCCCCTGAGGGGAGGGGGAAAGTACAATGAGCAGTTCTTC.

The chain links TRBV2 to TRBJ2-1, with 10 bases fitting TRBD2. The CDR3 totals 14 residues. Trimming at V came to 3 bases and at J to 9 bases, leaving 5 bases not matched to a gene. Germline assignment: CDR1 SNHLY and CDR2 FYNNEI. This CDR3 is CASSDRASGGEQFF. The CDR3 DNA sequence: TGTGCCAGCAGTGATCGGGCTAGCGGGGGTGAGCAGTTCTTC.

The rearrangement links TRBV30 to TRBJ1-4; D not certain. The ends were cut back, 6 bases at V and 8 bases at J, with 10 bases in the middle. The CDR3 extends over 11 amino acids. The germline V gene encodes CDR1 GTSNPN and CDR2 SVGIG (reference sequence). The CDR3 nucleotides are TGTGCCTGTTCCCATGGGGAAAAACTGTTTTTT. Its translation is CACSHGEKLFF.

The chain joins TRBV10-3 to TRBJ1-1; possible D gene TRBD1, 6 bases. V was cut by 10 bases and J by 2 bases, with 26 bases left in between. CDR3 length: 17 amino acids. The germline gives CDR1 ENHRY, CDR2 SYGVKD. CDR3 DNA sequence: TGTGCCACATCACAAGTCTCGGGACACCCTTTTAACACTGAAGCTTTCTTT. Protein: CATSQVSGHPFNTEAFF.

V usage is TRBV4-2 and J usage is TRBJ1-2; a weak D match, TRBD1 (5 bases). From germline, CDR1 is LGHNA and CDR2 YNFKEQ. The V end was cut by 0 bases, the J end by 2 bases, with 10 bases between. The CDR3 is 15 amino acids. CDR3 DNA sequence: TGTGCCAGCAGCCAAGACGAGGGGCGAAACTATGGCTACACCTTC. This encodes CASSQDEGRNYGYTF.

The chain is built from TRBV6-5 and TRBJ2-1; D gene uncertain. V shed 2 bases and J shed 3 bases, with 5 bases lying between them. The length of the CDR3 is 13 residues. Germline CDR1 is MNHEY and CDR2 is SVGAGI. CDR3 coding DNA: TGTGCCAGCAGTTACGATCACTACAATGAGCAGTTCTTC. Its protein product is CASSYDHYNEQFF.

This clonotype has at least ten counts. The gene calls are TRBV10-3 and TRBJ1-2; tentative D call: TRBD1 (6 bases). This CDR3 is 13 amino acids long. V was cut by 3 bases and J by 2 bases, with 7 bases left in between. The germline V gene has CDR1 ENHRY and CDR2 SYGVKD. The CDR3 DNA reads TGTGCCATCAGTGAAGGGGGAAACTATGGCTACACCTTC. This encodes CAISEGGNYGYTF.

The rearrangement uses TRBV4-2 and TRBJ2-7; tentatively, D is TRBD1 (6 bases). This CDR3 spans 17 amino acids. With 0 bases removed from V and 0 bases from J, the gap between germline ends came to 15 bases. CDR1 is LGHNA, CDR2 YNFKEQ, per germline. This chain's CDR3 is CASSQDLGTLNSYEQYF. In DNA, the CDR3 is TGTGCCAGCAGCCAAGATCTAGGGACACTTAACTCCTACGAGCAGTACTTC.

The table lists this clonotype with a few counts. V usage is TRBV10-3 and J usage is TRBJ1-5, with a tentative D call TRBD1 (6 bases). Germline V lookup: CDR1 ENHRY, CDR2 SYGVKD. Trimming pared 9 bases from V and 0 bases from J, leaving 15 bases between. The CDR3 runs 15 residues. The CDR3 protein is CAIKTGRNSNQPQHF. The CDR3 bases are TGTGCCATAAAGACAGGACGGAATAGCAATCAGCCCCAGCATTTT.

This sequence joins TRBV3-1 and TRBJ1-1; unclear D gene. From germline, CDR1 is LGHDT and CDR2 YNNKEL (reference sequence). Trimming removed 2 bases from V and 5 bases from J, with 12 bases in between. CDR3 length equals 14 residues. For the CDR3, the DNA is TGTGCCAGCAGCCAACGTATAAGTGTGACTGAAGCTTTCTTT. Protein sequence: CASSQRISVTEAFF.

J is TRBJ2-7 and V is TRBV7-9, with no clear D. The germline V and J ends were trimmed by 5 bases and 6 bases, with 17 bases remaining between them. Germline-derived CDR1 and CDR2 are SEHNR and FQNEAQ (reference sequence). The CDR3 extends over 14 amino acids. The CDR3 reads CASSLGPRILEQYF. For the CDR3, the DNA is TGTGCCAGCAGCCTAGGACCGAGGATTCTCGAGCAGTACTTC.

This clonotype was observed a handful of times. The chain has TRBV10-3 and TRBJ1-1; the D gene is possibly TRBD1 (5 bases). CDR1 is ENHRY and CDR2 is SYGVKD in the germline V gene. The germline V and J ends were trimmed by 3 bases and 3 bases, with 11 bases remaining between them. The CDR3 runs 14 residues. The CDR3 sequence is CAISDSREYTEAFF. DNA of the CDR3: TGTGCCATCAGTGATTCCAGGGAGTACACTGAAGCTTTCTTT.